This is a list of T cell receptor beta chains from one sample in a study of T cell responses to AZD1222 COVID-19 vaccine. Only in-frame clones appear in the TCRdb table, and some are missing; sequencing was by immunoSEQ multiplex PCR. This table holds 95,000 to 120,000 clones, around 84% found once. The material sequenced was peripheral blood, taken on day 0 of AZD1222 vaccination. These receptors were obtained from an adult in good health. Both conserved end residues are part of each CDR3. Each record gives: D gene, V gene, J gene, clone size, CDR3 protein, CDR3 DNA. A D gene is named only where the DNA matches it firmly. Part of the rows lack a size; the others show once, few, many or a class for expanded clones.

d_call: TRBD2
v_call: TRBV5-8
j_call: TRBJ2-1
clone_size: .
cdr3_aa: CASSYNPTSGVFNEQFF
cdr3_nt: TGTGCCAGCAGCTACAACCCGACTAGCGGGGTTTTTAATGAGCAGTTCTTC

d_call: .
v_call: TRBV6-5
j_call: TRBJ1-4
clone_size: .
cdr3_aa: CASSYRGGIEKLFF
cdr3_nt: TGTGCCAGCAGTTACCGGGGCGGAATTGAAAAACTGTTTTTT

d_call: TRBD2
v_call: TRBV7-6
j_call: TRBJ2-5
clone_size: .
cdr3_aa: CASSPRGASGSLYQETQYF
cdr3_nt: TGTGCCAGCAGCCCCCGCGGGGCTAGCGGGAGCCTTTACCAAGAGACCCAGTACTTC

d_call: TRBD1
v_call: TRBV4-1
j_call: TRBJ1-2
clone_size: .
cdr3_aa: CASSQTYQGAINYGYTF
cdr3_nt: TGCGCCAGCAGCCAAACTTATCAGGGGGCGATAAACTATGGCTACACCTTC

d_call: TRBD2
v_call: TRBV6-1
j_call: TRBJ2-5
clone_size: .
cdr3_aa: CASSESGATEWETQYF
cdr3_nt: TGTGCCAGCAGTGAGAGCGGGGCCACCGAGTGGGAGACCCAGTACTTC

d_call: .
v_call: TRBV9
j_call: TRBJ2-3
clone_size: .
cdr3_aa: CASSVDSYYTQYF
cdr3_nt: TGTGCCAGCAGCGTAGATTCTTACTATACGCAGTATTTT

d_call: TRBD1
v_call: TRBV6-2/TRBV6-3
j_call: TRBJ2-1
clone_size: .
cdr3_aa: CASSYRDRDNEQFF
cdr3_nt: TGTGCCAGCAGTTACCGGGACAGGGACAATGAGCAGTTCTTC

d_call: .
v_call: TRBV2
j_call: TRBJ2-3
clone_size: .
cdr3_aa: CASSELMRADTQYF
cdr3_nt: TGTGCCAGCAGTGAACTTATGAGGGCAGATACGCAGTATTTT

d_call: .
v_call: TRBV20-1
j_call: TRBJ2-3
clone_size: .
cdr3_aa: CSASPGTQYF
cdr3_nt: TGCAGTGCTAGCCCTGGCACGCAGTATTTT

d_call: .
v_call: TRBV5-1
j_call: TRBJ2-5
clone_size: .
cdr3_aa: CASSLVGGPQETQYF
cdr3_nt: TGCGCCAGCAGCTTGGTCGGGGGCCCCCAAGAGACCCAGTACTTC

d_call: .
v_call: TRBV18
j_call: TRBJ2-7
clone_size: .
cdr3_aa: CASSPPGYRPSQYF
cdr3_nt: TGTGCCAGCTCACCACCGGGCTATAGACCTTCGCAGTACTTC

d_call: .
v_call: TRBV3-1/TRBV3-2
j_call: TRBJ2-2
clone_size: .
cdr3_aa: CASSQRLSNTGELFF
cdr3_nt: TGTGCCAGCAGCCAAAGGTTGTCGAACACCGGGGAGCTGTTTTTT

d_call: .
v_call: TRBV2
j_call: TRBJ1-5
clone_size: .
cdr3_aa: CASSEMDSNQPQHF
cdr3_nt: TGTGCCAGCAGTGAAATGGATAGCAATCAGCCCCAGCATTTT

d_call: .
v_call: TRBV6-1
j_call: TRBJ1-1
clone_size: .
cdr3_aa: CASSELNTEAFF
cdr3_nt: TGTGCCAGCAGTGAGTTGAACACTGAAGCTTTCTTT

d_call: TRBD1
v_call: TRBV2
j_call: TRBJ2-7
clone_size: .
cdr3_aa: CASMGQGFESNFYEQYF
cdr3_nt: TGTGCCAGCATGGGACAGGGTTTTGAATCTAATTTCTACGAGCAGTACTTC

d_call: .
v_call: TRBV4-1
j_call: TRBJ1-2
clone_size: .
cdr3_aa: CASSQSSTGLLGPGGYTF
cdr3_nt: TGCGCCAGCAGCCAATCCTCGACAGGTCTGCTGGGCCCTGGGGGCTACACCTTC

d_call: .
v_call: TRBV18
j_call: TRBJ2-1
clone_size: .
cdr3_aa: CASSLTQGGYNEQFF
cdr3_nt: TGTGCCAGCTCCCTCACACAGGGAGGGTACAATGAGCAGTTCTTC

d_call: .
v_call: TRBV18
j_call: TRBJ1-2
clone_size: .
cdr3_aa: CASSPPDPNYGYTF
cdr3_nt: TGTGCCAGCTCACCACCTGACCCAAACTATGGCTACACCTTC

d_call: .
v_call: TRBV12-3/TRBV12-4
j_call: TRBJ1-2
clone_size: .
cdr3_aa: CASSPGSAGYTF
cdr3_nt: TGTGCCAGCAGTCCCGGATCGGCTGGCTACACCTTC

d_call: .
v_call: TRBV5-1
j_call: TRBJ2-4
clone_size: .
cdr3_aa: CASSLGLSDVQAKNIQYF
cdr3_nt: TGCGCCAGCAGCTTGGGCCTCAGCGACGTGCAAGCCAAAAACATTCAGTACTTC

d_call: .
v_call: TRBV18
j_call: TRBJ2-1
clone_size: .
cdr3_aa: CASSPSGVPYNEQFF
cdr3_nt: TGTGCCAGCTCACCATCGGGGGTCCCCTACAATGAGCAGTTCTTC

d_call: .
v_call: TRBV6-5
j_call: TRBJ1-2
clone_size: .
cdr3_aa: CASTSGVGGYTF
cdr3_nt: TGTGCCAGCACTTCGGGGGTCGGCGGCTACACCTTC

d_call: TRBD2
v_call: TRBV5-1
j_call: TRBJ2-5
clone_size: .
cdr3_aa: CASSFTGTSGEVQYF
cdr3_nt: TGCGCCAGCAGCTTTACCGGGACTAGCGGGGAGGTCCAGTACTTC

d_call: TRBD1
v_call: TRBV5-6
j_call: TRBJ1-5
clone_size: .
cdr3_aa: CASSSGTGLQPQHF
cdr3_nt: TGTGCCAGCAGCTCCGGGACAGGGTTACAGCCCCAGCATTTT

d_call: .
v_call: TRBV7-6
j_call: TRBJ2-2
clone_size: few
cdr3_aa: CASSPTSLNTGELFF
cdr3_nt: TGTGCCAGCAGCCCCACTAGCTTAAACACCGGGGAGCTGTTTTTT

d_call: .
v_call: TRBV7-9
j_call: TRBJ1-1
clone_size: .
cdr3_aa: CASSTRGNTEAFF
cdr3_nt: TGTGCCAGCAGCACCAGGGGAAACACTGAAGCTTTCTTT

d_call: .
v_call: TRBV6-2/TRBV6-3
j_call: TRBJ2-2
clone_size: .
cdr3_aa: CASSYSAVDRNTGELFF
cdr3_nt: TGTGCCAGCAGTTACTCGGCTGTGGACCGTAACACCGGGGAGCTGTTTTTT

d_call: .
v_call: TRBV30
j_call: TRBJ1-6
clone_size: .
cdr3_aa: CACTDPSRAPNSPLHF
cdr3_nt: TGTGCCTGTACCGACCCTAGCCGGGCCCCTAATTCACCCCTCCACTTT

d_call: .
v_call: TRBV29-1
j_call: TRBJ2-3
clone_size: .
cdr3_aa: CSVEVGRGTDTQYF
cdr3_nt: TGCAGCGTTGAAGTGGGGCGCGGCACAGATACGCAGTATTTT

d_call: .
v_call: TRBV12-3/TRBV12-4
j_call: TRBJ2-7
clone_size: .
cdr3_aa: CASSFPDWEQYF
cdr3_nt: TGTGCCAGCAGTTTTCCGGACTGGGAGCAGTACTTC

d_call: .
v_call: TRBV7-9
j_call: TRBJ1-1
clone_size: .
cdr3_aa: CASSSGGAFF
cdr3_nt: TGTGCCAGCAGCTCGGGGGGAGCTTTCTTT

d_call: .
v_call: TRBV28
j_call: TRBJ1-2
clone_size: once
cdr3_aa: CASSNFREGHGYTF
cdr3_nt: TGTGCCAGCAGTAACTTCAGAGAGGGACATGGCTACACCTTC

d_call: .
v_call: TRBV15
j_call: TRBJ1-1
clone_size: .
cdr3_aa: CATSSASSLNTEAFF
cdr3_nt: TGTGCCACCAGCAGCGCCAGCTCTTTGAACACTGAAGCTTTCTTT